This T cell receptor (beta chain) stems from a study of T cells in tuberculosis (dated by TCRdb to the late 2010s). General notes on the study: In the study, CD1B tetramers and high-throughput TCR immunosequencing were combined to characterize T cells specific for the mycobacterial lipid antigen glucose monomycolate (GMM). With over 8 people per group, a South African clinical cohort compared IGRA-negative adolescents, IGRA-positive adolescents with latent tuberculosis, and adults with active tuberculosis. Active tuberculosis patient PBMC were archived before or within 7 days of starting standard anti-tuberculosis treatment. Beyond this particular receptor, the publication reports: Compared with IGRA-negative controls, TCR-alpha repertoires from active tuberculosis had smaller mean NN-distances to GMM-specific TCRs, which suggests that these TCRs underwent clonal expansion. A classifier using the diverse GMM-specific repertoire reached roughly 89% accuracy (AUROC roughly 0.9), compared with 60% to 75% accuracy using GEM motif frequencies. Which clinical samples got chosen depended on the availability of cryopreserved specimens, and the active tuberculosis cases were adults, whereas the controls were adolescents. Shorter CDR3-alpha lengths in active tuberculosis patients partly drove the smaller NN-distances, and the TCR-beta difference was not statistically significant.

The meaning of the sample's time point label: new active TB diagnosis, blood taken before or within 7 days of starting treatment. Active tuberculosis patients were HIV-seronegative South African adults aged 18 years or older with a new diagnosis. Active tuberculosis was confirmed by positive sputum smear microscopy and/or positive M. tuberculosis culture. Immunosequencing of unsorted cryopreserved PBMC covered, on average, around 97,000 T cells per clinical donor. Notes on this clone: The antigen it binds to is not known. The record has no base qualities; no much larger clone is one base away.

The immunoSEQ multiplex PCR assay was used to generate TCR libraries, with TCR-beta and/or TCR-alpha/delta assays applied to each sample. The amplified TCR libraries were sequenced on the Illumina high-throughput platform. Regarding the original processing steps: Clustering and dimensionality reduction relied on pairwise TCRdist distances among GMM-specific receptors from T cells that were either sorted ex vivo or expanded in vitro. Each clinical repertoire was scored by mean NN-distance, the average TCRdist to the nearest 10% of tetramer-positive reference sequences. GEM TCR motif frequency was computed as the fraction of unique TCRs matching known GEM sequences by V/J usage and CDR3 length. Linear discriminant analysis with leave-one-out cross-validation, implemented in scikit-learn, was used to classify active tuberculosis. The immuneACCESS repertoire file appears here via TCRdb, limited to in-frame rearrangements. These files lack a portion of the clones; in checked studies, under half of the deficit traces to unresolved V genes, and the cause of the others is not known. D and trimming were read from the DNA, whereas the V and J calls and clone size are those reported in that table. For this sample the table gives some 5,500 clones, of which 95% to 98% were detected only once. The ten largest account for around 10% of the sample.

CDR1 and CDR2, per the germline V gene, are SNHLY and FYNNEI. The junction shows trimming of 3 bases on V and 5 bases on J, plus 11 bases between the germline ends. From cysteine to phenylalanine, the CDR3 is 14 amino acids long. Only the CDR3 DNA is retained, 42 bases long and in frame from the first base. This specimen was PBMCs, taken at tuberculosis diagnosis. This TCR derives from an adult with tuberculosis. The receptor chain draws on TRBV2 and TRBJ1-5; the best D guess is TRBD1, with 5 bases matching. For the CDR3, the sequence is CASSDGTGDQPQHF. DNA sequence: TGTGCCAGCAGTGACGGGACGGGAGATCAGCCCCAGCATTTT. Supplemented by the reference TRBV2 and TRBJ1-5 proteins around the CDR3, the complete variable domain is EPEVTQTPSHQVTQMGQEVILRCVPISNHLYFYWYRQILGQKVEFLVSFYNNEISEKSEIFDDQFSVERPDGSNFTLKIRSTKLEDSAMYFCASSDGTGDQPQHFGDGTRLSIL.